These 2 T cell receptor beta chains share one sample of origin, sequenced in a study of blood T cell repertoires in COVID-19. Profiled with immunoSEQ multiplex PCR; TCRdb holds only in-frame clones, not every one. The profile shows about 220,000 clones, around 86% of them singletons. Sequencing used peripheral blood. All receptors derive from a woman between 65 and 79 years old with COVID-19, enrolled during active disease.

The CDR3 nucleotides read TGTGCCAGTAGTATCGGTGTACAGGGTTTAGGGGAGCTGTTTTTT. This gives the protein CASSIGVQGLGELFF. The J gene is TRBJ2-2, the V gene TRBV19; D perhaps matches TRBD1 (6 bases). Per germline, CDR1 LNHDA and CDR2 SQIVND (reference sequence). The CDR3 runs to 15 residues. V lost 3 bases to trimming and J lost 8 bases, with 16 bases between them.

The rearrangement uses TRBV7-2 and TRBJ1-6, with 9 bases identical to TRBD1. The V gene's germline CDR1 is SGHTA and CDR2 FQGNSA. V shed 3 bases and J 9 bases; nucleotides not matched to a gene: 9. The CDR3 length is 16 residues. This chain's CDR3 is CASSLGLGQGLSPLHF. In DNA form, the CDR3 reads TGTGCCAGCAGCTTGGGTTTGGGACAGGGTCTTTCACCCCTCCACTTT.